This T cell receptor (beta chain) was found in a study of OX40 agonist ivuxolimab in advanced cancers. Germline V CDR1 and CDR2: MNHNS, SASEGT. CDR3 length: 11 residues. Trimming took 3 bases from V and 12 from J, leaving 11 bases between them. Method: immunoSEQ multiplex PCR; TCRdb's copy keeps in-frame clones and lacks some. The sample yields 70,000 or so clones, over 75% seen once. The sample consisted of CD4+ or CD8+ T cells sorted from blood, taken in a trial of the OX40 agonist ivuxolimab. The rearrangement links TRBV6-1 to TRBJ1-2; D uncertain. This TCR was sampled from an adult with an advanced solid tumor such as melanoma, head and neck, liver or kidney cancer. CDR3 in DNA: TGTGCCAGCAGTGAGGGAGCGAGGAACACCTTC. Translating gives CASSEGARNTF.